These T cell receptor beta chains were read from a single sample in a study of regulatory T cells in long-lasting Graves disease. TCRdb recomputed calls from the multiplex PCR reads with MiXCR, one row per CDR3 protein. Among hundreds of thousands of distinct CDR3 sequences listed, over 14% were seen once. These data were also filed under a second study, of T cells in Graves' hyperthyroidism and ophthalmopathy.

The source was peripheral blood mononuclear cells (PBMCs), collected at new diagnosis, from a patient treated with antithyroid drugs. The receptors derive from a middle-aged woman with Graves disease. Both conserved end residues are part of each CDR3. Fields, in order: V gene, D gene, J gene, clone size, CDR3 length, CDR3 protein, CDR3 DNA. A D gene is named only where the DNA matches it firmly. Size values are once, few and many counts, or a class for expanded clones, and some rows have none.

>TRBV7-3|TRBD2|TRBJ2-2|few|16
CASSLKGLAVTGELFF
TGTGCCAGCAGCTTAAAGGGACTAGCGGTAACCGGGGAGCTGTTTTTT
>TRBV18|TRBD2|TRBJ2-7|many|16
CASSPPGTSGTYEQYF
TGTGCCAGCTCACCACCCGGGACTAGCGGGACCTACGAGCAGTACTTC
>TRBV18|TRBD1|TRBJ2-5|many|14
CASSPPTGLETQYF
TGTGCCAGCAGTCCCCCGACAGGGTTAGAGACCCAGTACTTC
>TRBV19|TRBD1|TRBJ2-7|.|14
CASSKAGGTYEQYF
TGTGCCAGTAGTAAAGCAGGGGGTACCTACGAGCAGTACTTC
>TRBV15|.|TRBJ2-1|many|13
CATSRPPPNEQFF
TGTGCCACCAGCAGACCACCTCCGAATGAGCAGTTCTTC
>TRBV2|TRBD2|TRBJ2-3|many|15
CASSEASGIPDTQYF
TGTGCCAGCAGTGAAGCTAGCGGGATCCCAGATACGCAGTATTTT
>TRBV27|TRBD2|TRBJ2-7|many|16
CASIGGAGLGSYEQYF
TGTGCCAGCATCGGGGGGGCAGGACTTGGCTCCTACGAGCAGTACTTC
>TRBV11-3|.|TRBJ2-3|many|14
CASSWESSTDTQYF
TGTGCCAGCAGCTGGGAAAGTAGCACAGATACGCAGTATTTT
>TRBV5-6|.|TRBJ1-5|.|17
CASSRLGLTDSNQPQHF
TGTGCCAGCAGCCGTTTGGGCCTTACAGATAGCAATCAGCCCCAGCATTTT
>TRBV12-3/TRBV12-4|.|TRBJ2-4|many|13
CASMGPSQNIQYF
TGTGCCAGCATGGGACCGTCCCAAAACATTCAGTACTTC
>TRBV20-1|.|TRBJ2-7|many|13
CSARDRQNFEQYF
TGCAGTGCTAGAGATCGACAGAACTTCGAGCAGTACTTC
>TRBV4-1|.|TRBJ2-5|.|18
CASSQLPTVAGPRGTQYF
TGCGCCAGCAGCCAACTACCGACAGTGGCAGGGCCCCGGGGGACCCAGTACTTC
>TRBV7-2|.|TRBJ1-5|many|20
CASSLSGWAVSPDSNQPQHF
TGTGCCAGCAGCTTATCGGGGTGGGCGGTGAGCCCAGATAGCAATCAGCCCCAGCATTTT
>TRBV30|.|TRBJ1-1|many|11
CAWNQDSEAFF
TGTGCCTGGAACCAGGACAGTGAAGCTTTCTTT
>TRBV19|TRBD2|TRBJ2-1|.|15
CASMQLAEAYNEQFF
TGTGCCAGTATGCAACTAGCGGAGGCCTACAATGAGCAGTTCTTC
>TRBV2|.|TRBJ1-1|many|15
CARLGRAEVNTEAFF
TGTGCCAGGCTCGGGAGGGCGGAGGTGAACACTGAAGCTTTCTTT
>TRBV2|.|TRBJ2-5|many|13
CASMWGYQETQYF
TGTGCCAGCATGTGGGGGTACCAAGAGACCCAGTACTTC
>TRBV7-2|TRBD2|TRBJ2-7|many|16
CASSSSGLAGTREQYF
TGTGCCAGCAGCTCCTCCGGACTAGCGGGAACGCGGGAGCAGTACTTC
>TRBV11-2|TRBD2|TRBJ2-1|few|15
CASSLAGGPYDEQFF
TGTGCCAGCAGCCTAGCGGGAGGGCCCTACGATGAGCAGTTCTTC
>TRBV5-1|TRBD2|TRBJ2-5|.|17
CASSLTPTGGAGETQYF
TGCGCCAGCAGCTTGACCCCCACCGGGGGGGCGGGGGAGACCCAGTACTTC
>TRBV27|.|TRBJ2-7|few|12
CATVSRTYEQYF
TGTGCCACCGTTTCCCGCACCTACGAGCAGTACTTC
>TRBV28|TRBD1|TRBJ1-6|many|15
CASSLYSGTGSPLHF
TGTGCCAGCAGTTTATATTCGGGGACAGGTTCACCCCTCCACTTT
>TRBV15|.|TRBJ2-7|.|12
CATSRVGFEQYF
TGTGCCACCAGCAGAGTCGGGTTCGAGCAGTACTTC
>TRBV7-2|TRBD1|TRBJ2-2|.|17
CASSLLGGQGYTGELFF
TGTGCCAGCAGCTTATTGGGTGGACAGGGTTACACCGGGGAGCTGTTTTTT
>TRBV6-1|TRBD1|TRBJ2-3|many|15
CASSLGQGPTDTQYF
TGTGCCAGCAGCCTTGGACAGGGACCCACAGATACGCAGTATTTT
>TRBV6-1|TRBD2|TRBJ2-5|many|13
CASTPSGLETQYF
TGTGCCAGCACCCCTAGCGGGCTAGAGACCCAGTACTTC
>TRBV12-3/TRBV12-4|.|TRBJ2-1|many|15
CASTPARGYYNEQFF
TGTGCCAGCACCCCCGCCAGGGGCTACTACAATGAGCAGTTCTTC
>TRBV18|TRBD1|TRBJ1-2|many|13
CASSLGQEGFVNF
TGTGCCAGCTCACTTGGACAGGAGGGATTCGTCAACTTC
>TRBV6-6|TRBD2|TRBJ2-7|many|16
CASSYSTSGSSYEQYF
TGTGCCAGCAGTTACTCGACTAGCGGGAGCTCCTACGAGCAGTACTTC
>TRBV12-3/TRBV12-4|TRBD2|TRBJ2-2|many|16
CASSLLFAGGPRELFF
TGTGCCAGCAGTTTACTCTTCGCGGGAGGGCCGAGGGAGCTGTTTTTT
>TRBV5-1|.|TRBJ2-5|.|17
CASSFGELGPYQETQYF
TGCGCCAGCAGCTTTGGTGAGTTGGGCCCGTACCAAGAGACCCAGTACTTC
>TRBV2|.|TRBJ2-3|many|16
CASSEALGGDTDTQYF
TGTGCCAGCAGTGAAGCCCTAGGAGGGGACACAGATACGCAGTATTTT
>TRBV6-2/TRBV6-3|.|TRBJ2-5|many|14
CASRRTALKETQYF
TGTGCCAGCAGGCGGACAGCTTTGAAAGAGACCCAGTACTTC
>TRBV20-1|TRBD1|TRBJ2-1|few|14
CSAADGQEINEQFF
TGCAGTGCTGCGGACGGACAGGAAATTAATGAGCAGTTCTTC
>TRBV2|TRBD2|TRBJ2-3|many|16
CASSPPGLAGTDTQYF
TGTGCCAGCAGTCCTCCGGGACTAGCGGGCACAGATACGCAGTATTTT
>TRBV10-3|TRBD1|TRBJ1-5|few|13
CAIRGQVGQPQHF
TGTGCCATCAGAGGACAGGTCGGGCAGCCCCAGCATTTT
>TRBV5-4|TRBD2|TRBJ2-1|.|15
CASSSGAGGSNEQFF
TGTGCCAGCAGCTCGGGGGCGGGAGGAAGCAATGAGCAGTTCTTC
>TRBV19|.|TRBJ2-1|many|15
CASSTDWGLGNEQFF
TGTGCCAGTAGTACGGACTGGGGATTAGGCAATGAGCAGTTCTTC
>TRBV28|TRBD1|TRBJ1-2|few|14
CASSSPTGGGGYTF
TGTGCCAGCAGCTCGCCGACAGGGGGTGGTGGCTACACCTTC
>TRBV7-9|TRBD2|TRBJ2-1|many|13
CASRTSGGIEQFF
TGTGCCAGCAGGACTAGCGGGGGGATAGAGCAGTTCTTC
>TRBV20-1|.|TRBJ2-5|many|13
CSARVASEETQYF
TGCAGTGCTAGAGTTGCCAGTGAAGAGACCCAGTACTTC
>TRBV4-1|TRBD2|TRBJ2-1|few|16
CASSRLAVSSYNEQFF
TGCGCCAGCAGCAGACTAGCGGTGAGCTCCTACAATGAGCAGTTCTTC
>TRBV12-5|.|TRBJ1-5|many|14
CASGLVPDNQPQHF
TGTGCTAGTGGTTTGGTACCAGACAATCAGCCCCAGCATTTT
>TRBV27|.|TRBJ2-7|many|14
CASSAGRGWREQYF
TGTGCCAGCAGTGCAGGCAGGGGCTGGAGGGAGCAGTACTTC
>TRBV5-1|TRBD1|TRBJ2-1|many|17
CASSSGAGGGSYNEQFF
TGCGCCAGCAGCTCGGGGGCAGGGGGCGGGTCCTACAATGAGCAGTTCTTC
>TRBV6-2/TRBV6-3|.|TRBJ2-7|many|15
CASSYEEGLSYEQYF
TGTGCCAGCAGTTACGAGGAGGGTTTGTCCTACGAGCAGTACTTC
>TRBV18|.|TRBJ2-1|.|14
CASSRAVSYNEQFF
TGTGCCAGCTCGCGAGCGGTCTCCTACAATGAGCAGTTCTTC
>TRBV3-1|TRBD2|TRBJ2-2|many|15
CASSSRTSGPGELFF
TGTGCCAGCAGCTCTCGGACTAGTGGACCGGGGGAGCTGTTTTTT
>TRBV19|.|TRBJ2-5|many|15
CASSIGADSAETQYF
TGTGCCAGTAGTATAGGAGCGGACTCGGCGGAGACCCAGTACTTC
>TRBV29-1|TRBD2|TRBJ2-5|.|14
CSAAAGGLGETQYF
TGCAGCGCCGCAGCGGGAGGGCTTGGGGAGACCCAGTACTTC
>TRBV28|TRBD2|TRBJ2-4|many|18
CASSPGLAGPRAKNIQYF
TGTGCCAGCAGCCCCGGACTAGCGGGGCCTCGCGCCAAAAACATTCAGTACTTC